The clone carrying this T cell receptor beta chain was seen a handful of times. Authors' methods: It was from reference gene primer amplification that nucleated cell counts were estimated. The assay was immunoSEQ multiplex PCR, and TCRdb's table has in-frame clones only and misses some. V, J and clone size derive from that table, while D and trimming were established from the DNA sequence. The sample carries approximately 200,000 clones, approximately 86% recorded once. The germline CDR1 and CDR2 sequences are LNHDA and SQIVND (reference sequence). This CDR3 is built from 15 residues. The V and J ends lost 3 bases and 7 bases, in that order; junction bases with no gene match: 4. These data come from a study of blood T cell repertoires in COVID-19.

Sequencing input: peripheral blood. The chain combines TRBV19 with TRBJ1-5, with 12 positions matching TRBD1. This clonotype was obtained from a man in his late teens or twenties with active or convalescent COVID-19. The CDR3 DNA follows: TGTGCCAGTAGTATGGGACAGGGGGCGGAACAGCCCCAGCATTTT. Encoded protein: CASSMGQGAEQPQHF.